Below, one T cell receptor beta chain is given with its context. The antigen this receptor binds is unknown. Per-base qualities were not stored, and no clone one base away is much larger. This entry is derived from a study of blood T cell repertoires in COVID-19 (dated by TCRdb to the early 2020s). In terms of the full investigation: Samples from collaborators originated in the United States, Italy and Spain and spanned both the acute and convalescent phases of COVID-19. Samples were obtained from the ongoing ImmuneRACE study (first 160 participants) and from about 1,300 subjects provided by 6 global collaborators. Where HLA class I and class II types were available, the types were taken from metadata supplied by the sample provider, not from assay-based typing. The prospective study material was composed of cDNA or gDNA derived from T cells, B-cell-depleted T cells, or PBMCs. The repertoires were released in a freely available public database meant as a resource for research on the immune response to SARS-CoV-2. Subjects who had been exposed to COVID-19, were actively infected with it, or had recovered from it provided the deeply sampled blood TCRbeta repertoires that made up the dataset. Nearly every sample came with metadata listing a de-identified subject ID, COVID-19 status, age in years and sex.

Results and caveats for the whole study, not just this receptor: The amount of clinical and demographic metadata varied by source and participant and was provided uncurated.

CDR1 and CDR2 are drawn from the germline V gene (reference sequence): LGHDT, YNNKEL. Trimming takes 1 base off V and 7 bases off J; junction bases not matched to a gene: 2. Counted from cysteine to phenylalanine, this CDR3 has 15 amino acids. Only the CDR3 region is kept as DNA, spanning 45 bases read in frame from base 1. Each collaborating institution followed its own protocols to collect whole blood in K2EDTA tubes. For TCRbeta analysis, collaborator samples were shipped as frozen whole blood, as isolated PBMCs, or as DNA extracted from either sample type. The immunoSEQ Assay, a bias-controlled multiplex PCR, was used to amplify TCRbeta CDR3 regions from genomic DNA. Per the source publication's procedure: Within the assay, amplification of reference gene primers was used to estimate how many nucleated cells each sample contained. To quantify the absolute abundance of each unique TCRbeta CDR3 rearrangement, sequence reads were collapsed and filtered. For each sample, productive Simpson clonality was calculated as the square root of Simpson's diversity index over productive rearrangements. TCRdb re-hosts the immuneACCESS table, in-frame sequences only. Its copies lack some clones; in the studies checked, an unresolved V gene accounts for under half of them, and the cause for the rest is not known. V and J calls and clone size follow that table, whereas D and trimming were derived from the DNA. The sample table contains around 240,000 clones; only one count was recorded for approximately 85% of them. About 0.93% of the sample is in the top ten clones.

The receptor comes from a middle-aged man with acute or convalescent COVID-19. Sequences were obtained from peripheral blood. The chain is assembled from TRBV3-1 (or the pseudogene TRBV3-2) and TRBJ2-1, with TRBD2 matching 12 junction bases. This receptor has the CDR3 CASSQVTSGRNEQFF. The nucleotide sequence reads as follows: TGTGCCAGCAGCCAAGTCACTAGCGGGAGGAATGAGCAGTTCTTC.